This TCR beta chain was captured by sequencing in a study of T cell repertoires in cytomegalovirus infection. Study-level information: Both a matching HLA type and CMV infection were indicated by public TCR beta signatures. Findings of the study overall: Carriers of CMV and the relevant HLA type were discriminated by public TCR beta frequency. HLA-C-restricted, CMV-specific TCR beta clonotypes were dominant ex vivo.

V was cut by 5 bases and J by 4 bases, with 15 bases left in between. Germline values: CDR1 MNHEY, CDR2 SVGAGI. The CDR3 contains 14 residues. TCRdb reanalysed the reads using MiXCR and keeps one entry per CDR3 protein. Among roughly 240,000 distinct CDR3 sequences listed, 6% to 8% were seen once. In the case of this clonotype: No antigen is known for it.

This sequence originates from a human donor in good health (CMV status not recorded). Some clones in this sample may be carry-over from other donors' samples. The chain couples TRBV6-5 to TRBJ2-7, with a possible D match to TRBD1 (6 bases). The sample taken for sequencing was PBMCs. CDR3 in amino acids: CASSTPGHRYEQYF. DNA of the CDR3: TGTGCCAGCAGTACCCCGGGACATAGGTACGAGCAGTACTTC.